The clone carrying this T cell receptor (beta chain) was recorded at least ten times. As yet, its antigen is unknown. The definition of stable Graves' hyperthyroidism was no ophthalmopathy progression within 18 months. The hyperthyroidism was newly diagnosed and had lasted under 2 months; the patients were aged 18 to 65. The sample is drawn from a study of T cells in Graves' hyperthyroidism and ophthalmopathy. The study's findings and limits: Blood also carried most thyroid clonotypes expanded above 0.001. The model predicted ophthalmopathy a median roughly 6.3 months before onset.

Germline CDR1 is SGDLS and CDR2 is YYNGEE. The germline V and J ends were trimmed by 4 bases and 2 bases, with 9 bases remaining between them. There are 13 residues in the CDR3. The source material, RNA transcripts, was used to amplify TCR beta CDR3 regions. With the HTBI primer set, the TCR CDR3 went through a first round of RT-PCR. From the multiplex PCR reads, TCRdb called clonotypes with MiXCR, one entry per CDR3 protein. The repertoire holds just over 550,000 distinct CDR3 sequences, with 46% as singletons. The receptor's source is a woman under 30 with Graves' hyperthyroidism. The sample taken for sequencing was peripheral blood or thyroid tissue (not recorded which). The chain combines TRBV9 with TRBJ1-1; the D is unclear. The DNA for the CDR3 is TGTGCCAGCAGCCCGGGCCCAAACACTGAAGCTTTCTTT. It yields the protein CASSPGPNTEAFF. The full variable domain, rest sourced from reference TRBV9 and TRBJ1-1, is DSGVTQTPKHLITATGQRVTLRCSPRSGDLSVYWYQQSLDQGLQFLIQYYNGEERAKGNILERFSAQQFPDLHSELNLSSLELGDSALYFCASSPGPNTEAFFGQGTRLTVV.